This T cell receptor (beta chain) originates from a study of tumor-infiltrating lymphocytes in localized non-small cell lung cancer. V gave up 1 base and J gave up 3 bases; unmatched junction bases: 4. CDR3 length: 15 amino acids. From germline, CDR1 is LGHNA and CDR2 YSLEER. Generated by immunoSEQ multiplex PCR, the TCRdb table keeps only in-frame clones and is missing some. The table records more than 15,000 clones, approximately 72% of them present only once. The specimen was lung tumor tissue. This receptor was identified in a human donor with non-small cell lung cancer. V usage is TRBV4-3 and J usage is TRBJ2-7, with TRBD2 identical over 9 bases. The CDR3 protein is CASSQVASGVYEQYF. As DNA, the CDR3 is TGCGCCAGCAGCCAAGTCGCTAGCGGGGTCTACGAGCAGTACTTC.